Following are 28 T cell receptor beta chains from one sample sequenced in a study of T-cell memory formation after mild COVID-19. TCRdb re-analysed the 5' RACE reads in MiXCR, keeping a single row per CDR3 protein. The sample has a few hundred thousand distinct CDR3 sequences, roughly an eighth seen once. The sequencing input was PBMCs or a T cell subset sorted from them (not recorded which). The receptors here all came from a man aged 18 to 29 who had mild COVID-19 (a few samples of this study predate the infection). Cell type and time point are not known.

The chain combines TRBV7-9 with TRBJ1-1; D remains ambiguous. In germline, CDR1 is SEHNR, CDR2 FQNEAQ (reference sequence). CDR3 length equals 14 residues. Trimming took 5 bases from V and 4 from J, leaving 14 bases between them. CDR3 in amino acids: CASSVHRLGTEAFF. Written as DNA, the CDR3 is TGTGCCAGCAGCGTACATCGTCTGGGCACTGAAGCTTTCTTT.

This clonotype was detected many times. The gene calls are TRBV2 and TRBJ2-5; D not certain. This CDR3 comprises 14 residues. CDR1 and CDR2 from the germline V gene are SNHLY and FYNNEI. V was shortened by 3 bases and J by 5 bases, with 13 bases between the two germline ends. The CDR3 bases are TGTGCCAGCAGTGAGGTAGTCCCCAAGGAGACCCAGTACTTC. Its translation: CASSEVVPKETQYF. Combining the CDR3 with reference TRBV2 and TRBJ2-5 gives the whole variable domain EPEVTQTPSHQVTQMGQEVILRCVPISNHLYFYWYRQILGQKVEFLVSFYNNEISEKSEIFDDQFSVERPDGSNFTLKIRSTKLEDSAMYFCASSEVVPKETQYFGPGTRLLVL.

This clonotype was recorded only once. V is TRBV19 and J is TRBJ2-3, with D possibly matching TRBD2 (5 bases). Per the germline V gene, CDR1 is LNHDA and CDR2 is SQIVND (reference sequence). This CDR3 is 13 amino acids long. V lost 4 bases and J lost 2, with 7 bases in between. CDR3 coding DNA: TGTGCCAGTAGTAGGAGGTACACAGATACGCAGTATTTT. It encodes CASSRRYTDTQYF.

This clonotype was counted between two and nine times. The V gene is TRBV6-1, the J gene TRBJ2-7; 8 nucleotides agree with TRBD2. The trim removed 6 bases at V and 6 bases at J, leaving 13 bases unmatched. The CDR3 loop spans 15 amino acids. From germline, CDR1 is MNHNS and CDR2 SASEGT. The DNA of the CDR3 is TGTGCCAGCAGCGCCTCGCGGACCGGGGGGGGCGAGCAGTACGTC. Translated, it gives CASSASRTGGGEQYV.

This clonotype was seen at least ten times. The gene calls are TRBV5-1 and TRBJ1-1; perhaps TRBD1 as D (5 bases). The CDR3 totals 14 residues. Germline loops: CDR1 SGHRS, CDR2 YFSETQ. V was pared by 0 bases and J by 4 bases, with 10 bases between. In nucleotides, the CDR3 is TGCGCCAGCAGCTTGGATCCGGGGGGCACTGAAGCTTTCTTT. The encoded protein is CASSLDPGGTEAFF. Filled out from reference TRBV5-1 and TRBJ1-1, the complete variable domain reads KAGVTQTPRYLIKTRGQQVTLSCSPISGHRSVSWYQQTPGQGLQFLFEYFSETQRNKGNFPGRFSGRQFSNSRSEMNVSTLELGDSALYLCASSLDPGGTEAFFGQGTRLTVV.

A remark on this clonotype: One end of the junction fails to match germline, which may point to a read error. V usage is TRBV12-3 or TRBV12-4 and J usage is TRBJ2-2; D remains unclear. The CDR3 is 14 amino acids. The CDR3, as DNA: TGTGCCAGCAGCTTAGGTCCAGGAGCCGGGGAGCTGTTTTTT. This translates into CASSLGPGAGELFF.

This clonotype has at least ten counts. The CDR3 nucleotides read TGTGCCAGCAGCTACAGGGGCGGAGAGACCCAGTACTTC. It encodes CASSYRGGETQYF. This rearrangement joins TRBV6-2 or TRBV6-3 to TRBJ2-5; TRBD1 agrees at 7 bases. The length of the CDR3 is 13 residues. Germline V gene sequence: CDR1 MNHEY, CDR2 SVGEGT. Losses at the gene ends were 6 bases for V and 4 bases for J; bases not matched to a gene: 5.

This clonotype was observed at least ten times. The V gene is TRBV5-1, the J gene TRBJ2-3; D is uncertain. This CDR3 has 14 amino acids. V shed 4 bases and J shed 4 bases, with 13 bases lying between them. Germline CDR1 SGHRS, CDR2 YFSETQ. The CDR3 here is CASSASPPSDTQYF. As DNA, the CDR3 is TGCGCCAGCAGCGCCAGCCCCCCATCAGATACGCAGTATTTT.

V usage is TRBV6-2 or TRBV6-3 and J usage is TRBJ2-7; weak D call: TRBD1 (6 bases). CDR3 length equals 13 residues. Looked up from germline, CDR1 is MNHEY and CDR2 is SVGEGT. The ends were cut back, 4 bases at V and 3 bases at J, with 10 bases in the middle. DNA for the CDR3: TGTGCCAGCAGTTCTCGAGGGGGCTACGAGCAGTACGTC. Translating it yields CASSSRGGYEQYV.

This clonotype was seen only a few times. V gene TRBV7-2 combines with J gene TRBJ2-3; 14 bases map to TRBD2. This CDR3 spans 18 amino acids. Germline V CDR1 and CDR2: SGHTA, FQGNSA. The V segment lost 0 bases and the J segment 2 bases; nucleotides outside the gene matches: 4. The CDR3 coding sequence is TGTGCCAGCAGCTTAGCCCGGACTAGCGGGGGGCACACAGATACGCAGTATTTT. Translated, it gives CASSLARTSGGHTDTQYF.

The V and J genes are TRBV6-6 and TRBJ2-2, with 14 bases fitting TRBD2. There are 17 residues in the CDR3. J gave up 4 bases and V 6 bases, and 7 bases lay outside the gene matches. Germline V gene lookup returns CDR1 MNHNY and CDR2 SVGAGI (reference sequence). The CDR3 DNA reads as TGTGCCAGCAGACCCTGGACTAGCGGGGGGTCCACCGGGGAGCTGTTTTTT. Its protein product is CASRPWTSGGSTGELFF.

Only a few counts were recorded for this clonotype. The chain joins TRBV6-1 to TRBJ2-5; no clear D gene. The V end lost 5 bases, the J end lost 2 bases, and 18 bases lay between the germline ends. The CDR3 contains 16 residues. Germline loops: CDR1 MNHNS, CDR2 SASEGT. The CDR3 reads CASSWVLWGRQETQYF. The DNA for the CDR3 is TGTGCCAGCAGTTGGGTTCTCTGGGGAAGGCAAGAGACCCAGTACTTC.

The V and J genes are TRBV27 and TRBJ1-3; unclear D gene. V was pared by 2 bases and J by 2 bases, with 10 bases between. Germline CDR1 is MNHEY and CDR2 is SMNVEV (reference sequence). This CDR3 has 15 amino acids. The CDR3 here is CASSLKGWPGNTIYF. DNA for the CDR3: TGTGCCAGCAGTTTAAAGGGTTGGCCTGGAAACACCATATATTTT.

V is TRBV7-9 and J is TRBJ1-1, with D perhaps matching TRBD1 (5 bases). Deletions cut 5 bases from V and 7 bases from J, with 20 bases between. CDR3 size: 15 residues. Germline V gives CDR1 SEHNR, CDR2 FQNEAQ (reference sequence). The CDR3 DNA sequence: TGTGCCAGCAGCCCCGGGGGACTTTTGCGACATGAAGCTTTCTTT. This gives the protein CASSPGGLLRHEAFF.

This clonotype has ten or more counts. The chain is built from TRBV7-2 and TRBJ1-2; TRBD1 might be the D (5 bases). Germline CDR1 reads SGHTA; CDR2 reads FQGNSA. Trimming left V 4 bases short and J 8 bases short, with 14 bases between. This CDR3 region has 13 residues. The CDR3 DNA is TGTGCCAGCAGCTCGACAGCCGGAGGAGGCTACACCTTC. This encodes CASSSTAGGGYTF.

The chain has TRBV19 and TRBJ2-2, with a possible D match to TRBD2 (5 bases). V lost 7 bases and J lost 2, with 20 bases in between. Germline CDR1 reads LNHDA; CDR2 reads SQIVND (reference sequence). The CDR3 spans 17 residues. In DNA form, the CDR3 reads TGTGCCAGTAAGTTAGAAGCTACCGGGGATAACACCGGGGAGCTGTTTTTT. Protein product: CASKLEATGDNTGELFF.

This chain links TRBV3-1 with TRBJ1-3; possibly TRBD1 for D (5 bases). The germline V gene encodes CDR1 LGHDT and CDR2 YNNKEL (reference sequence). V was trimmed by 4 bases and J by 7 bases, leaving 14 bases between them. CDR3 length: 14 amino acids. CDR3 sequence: CASSPGTGMNTIYF. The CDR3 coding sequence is TGTGCCAGCAGCCCCGGGACCGGGATGAACACCATATATTTT.

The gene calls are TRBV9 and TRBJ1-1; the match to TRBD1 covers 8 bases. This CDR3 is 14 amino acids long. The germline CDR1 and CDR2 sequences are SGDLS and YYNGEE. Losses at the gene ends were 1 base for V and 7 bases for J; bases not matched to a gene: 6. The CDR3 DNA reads TGTGCCAGCAGCGTAATGACAGGGGCGAATGAAGCTTTCTTT. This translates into CASSVMTGANEAFF.

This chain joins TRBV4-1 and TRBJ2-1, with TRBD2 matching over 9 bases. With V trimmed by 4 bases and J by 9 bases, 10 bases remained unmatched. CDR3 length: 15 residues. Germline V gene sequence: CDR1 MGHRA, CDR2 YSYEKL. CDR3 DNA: TGCGCCAGCAGCCGGGGTGGCGGGGGGGCTCGTGAGCAGTTCTTC. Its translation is CASSRGGGGAREQFF.

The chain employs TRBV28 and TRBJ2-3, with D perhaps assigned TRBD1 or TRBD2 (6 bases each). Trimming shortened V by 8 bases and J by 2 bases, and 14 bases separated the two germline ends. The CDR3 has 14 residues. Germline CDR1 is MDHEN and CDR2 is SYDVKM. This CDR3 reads CASGSRGPTDTQYF. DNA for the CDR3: TGTGCCAGCGGGTCCCGGGGGCCCACAGATACGCAGTATTTT.

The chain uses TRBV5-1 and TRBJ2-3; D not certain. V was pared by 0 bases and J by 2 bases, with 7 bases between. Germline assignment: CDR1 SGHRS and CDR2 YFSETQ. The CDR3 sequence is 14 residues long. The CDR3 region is CASSLEQLTDTQYF. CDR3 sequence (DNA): TGCGCCAGCAGCTTGGAACAGCTCACAGATACGCAGTATTTT.

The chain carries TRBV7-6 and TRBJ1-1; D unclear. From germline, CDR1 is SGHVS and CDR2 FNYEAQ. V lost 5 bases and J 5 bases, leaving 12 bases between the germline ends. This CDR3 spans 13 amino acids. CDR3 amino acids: CASSPKRGTEAFF. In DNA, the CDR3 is TGTGCCAGCAGCCCGAAGAGAGGGACTGAAGCTTTCTTT.

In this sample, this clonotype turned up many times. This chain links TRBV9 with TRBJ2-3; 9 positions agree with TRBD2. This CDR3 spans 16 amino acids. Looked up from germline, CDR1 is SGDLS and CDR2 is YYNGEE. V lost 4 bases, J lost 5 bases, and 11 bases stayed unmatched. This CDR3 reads CASSPQAGGPGDTQYF. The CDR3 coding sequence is TGTGCCAGCAGCCCCCAGGCGGGGGGGCCTGGAGATACGCAGTATTTT.

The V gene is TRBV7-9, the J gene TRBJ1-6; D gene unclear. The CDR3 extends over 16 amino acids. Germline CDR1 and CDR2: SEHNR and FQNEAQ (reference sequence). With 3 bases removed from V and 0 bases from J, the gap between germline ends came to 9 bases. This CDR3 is CASSFLLSSYNSPLHF. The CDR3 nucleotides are TGTGCCAGCAGCTTTTTACTCAGCTCCTATAATTCACCCCTCCACTTT. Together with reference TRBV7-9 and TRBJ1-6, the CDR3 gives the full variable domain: DTGVSQNPRHKITKRGQNVTFRCDPISEHNRLYWYRQTLGQGPEFLTYFQNEAQLEKSRLLSDRFSAERPKGSFSTLEIQRTEQGDSAMYLCASSFLLSSYNSPLHFGNGTRLTVT.

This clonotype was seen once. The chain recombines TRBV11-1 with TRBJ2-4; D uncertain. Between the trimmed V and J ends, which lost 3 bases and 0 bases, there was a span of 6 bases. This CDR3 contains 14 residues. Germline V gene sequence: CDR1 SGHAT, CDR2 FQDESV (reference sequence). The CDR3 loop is CASSFVGAKNIQYF. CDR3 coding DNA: TGTGCCAGCAGCTTTGTGGGAGCCAAAAACATTCAGTACTTC.

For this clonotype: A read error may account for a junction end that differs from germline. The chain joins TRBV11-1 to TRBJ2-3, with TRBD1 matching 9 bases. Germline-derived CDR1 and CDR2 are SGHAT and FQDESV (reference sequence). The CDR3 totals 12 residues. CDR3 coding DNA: TGTGCTAGCACAGGGGGCCCAGATACGCAGTATTTT. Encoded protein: CASTGGPDTQYF.

This CDR3 reads CASSHRQDGYTF. The CDR3 nucleotides read TGTGCCAGCAGTCATCGACAGGATGGCTACACCTTC. The rearrangement links TRBV6-5 to TRBJ1-2; TRBD1 might be the D (6 bases). Trimming shortened V by 5 bases and J by 6 bases, and 10 bases separated the two germline ends. The CDR3 runs to 12 residues. The germline V gene has CDR1 MNHEY and CDR2 SVGAGI.

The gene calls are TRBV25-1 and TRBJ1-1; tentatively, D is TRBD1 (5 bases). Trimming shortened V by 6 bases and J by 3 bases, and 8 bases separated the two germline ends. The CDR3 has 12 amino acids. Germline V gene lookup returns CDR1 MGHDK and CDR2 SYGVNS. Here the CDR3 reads CASRRGDTEAFF. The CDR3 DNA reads TGTGCCAGCAGACGAGGGGACACTGAAGCTTTCTTT.